The present TCR beta chain was sequenced within a study of blood T cells in healthy people across ages (dated by TCRdb to between 2014 and 2017). In terms of the full investigation: In model experiments, roughly one uniquely barcoded TCR beta cDNA molecule per two T cells was captured by template switching. Donors of different ages were randomly distributed across sequencing lanes to avoid experimental bias. Donors were grouped into four age groups: young (average approximately 15 years), middle-aged (around 39), aged (around 62) and long-lived (about 89). Two additional independent replicas of 1 million unique cDNA reads from the same blood draw were analyzed for two donors (one aged 18 to 30 and one aged 80 or older). The study measured age-related changes in TCR beta repertoire diversity using deep sequencing normalized with unique cDNA molecular identifiers.

Preparation of the library involved 5' RACE. The instrument given in TCRdb is Illumina HiSeq 2500. A second roughly 6 to 11 cycle PCR used a sample-barcoded 5' primer and a J-beta primer mix. A template-switch 5' adaptor carrying 12 random nucleotides introduced a unique molecular identifier onto each TCR beta cDNA molecule. At least 2.5 million CDR3-containing paired-end reads were obtained from each sample. First-strand cDNA was synthesized from all RNA with the Mint cDNA synthesis kit, primed by a TRBC-specific oligonucleotide. Following uracil-DNA glycosylase treatment, a first 18-cycle PCR with universal primers M1SS and BC2_uni_R was performed on all cDNA. On the authors' methods: Each sample was normalized by randomly selecting 1 million high-quality reads, each carrying a distinct molecular identifier. Reads sharing molecular identifiers were discarded rather than binned into consensus sequences. CDR3 identification, clonotype clustering and error correction used MiTCR with a Q25 quality threshold and the strictest error-elimination algorithm. A nonparametric unseen species model using Euler transformation provided a lower-bound estimate of total TCR beta diversity. TCRdb reanalyzed the raw reads on its own, using fastp at Q25 for trimming and MiXCR for clone calling, and kept in-frame beta chains. Duplicate CDR3 protein sequences are folded into a single record with the most common DNA and genes. TCRdb's processing, not the study's, gives the V and J calls here. The sample table lists 1.5 million to 2 million distinct CDR3 sequences, 49% of them with a count of one. The top ten clonotypes cover about 2.1% of the sample.

Overall study outcomes, separate from this receptor: As age increased, observed TCR beta diversity per million T cells dropped in a roughly linear way, and a significant reduction was already evident by age about 40. Donor CMV infection status was unknown, potentially confounding age-related changes in expanded clonotypes. Estimates of total diversity from one million sequenced T cells were regarded as lower bounds and underestimates. Because profiling used bulk unsorted PBMCs, naive and antigen-experienced compartments could not be compared conclusively. Observed TCR beta diversity correlated strongly with the percentage of naive T cells measured by flow cytometry. Compared with the aged group, the long-lived group had more naive CD4+ T cells, fewer expanded clones and increased TCR diversity, a pattern suggesting age selection.

The CDR3 covers 12 residues, taking in both the cysteine and the phenylalanine. The CDR3 DNA has 36 bases and is translated from base 1. Taken from the germline V gene, the CDR1 and CDR2 loops are MNHNS and SASEGT. On this clonotype: The target of this receptor is not known. The sample holds no much larger clone one base away, and base qualities are not on file.

The 39 donors, aged roughly 6 to 100 years, were systemically healthy Caucasian individuals from Russia. Approximately 10 milliliters of peripheral blood were collected from each donor into EDTA-treated Vacutainer tubes. Ficoll-Paque density-gradient centrifugation was used to isolate PBMCs, with at least 7 million obtained per sample. Total RNA was extracted from PBMCs with Trizol reagent, with at least 5.5 micrograms obtained per sample. Naive CD45RAhigh/CD27high T cell percentages were measured by flow cytometry on a PBMC aliquot from every donor. The chain employs TRBV6-1 and TRBJ2-5, with the D gene not clear enough to name. The DNA end lines up better with TRBJ2-7; the J call may be wrong. The specimen was blood. This receptor was taken from a woman in her forties in good health. The CDR3 reads as follows: CASHLTIREQYF. The DNA sequence follows: TGTGCCAGCCACTTGACCATACGCGAGCAGTACTTC.